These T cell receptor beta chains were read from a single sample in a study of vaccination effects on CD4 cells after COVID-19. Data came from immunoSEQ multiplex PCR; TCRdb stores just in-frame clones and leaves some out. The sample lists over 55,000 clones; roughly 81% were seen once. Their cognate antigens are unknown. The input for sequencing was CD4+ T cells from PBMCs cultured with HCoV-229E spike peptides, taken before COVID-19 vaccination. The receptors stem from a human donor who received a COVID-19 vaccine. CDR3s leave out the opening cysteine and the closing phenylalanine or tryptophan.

ASSRTGSNQPQH | TRBJ1-5 | TRBV27
ASTTGRLSTEAF | TRBJ1-1 | TRBV19
ASSSHLAGFYADTQY | TRBJ2-3 | TRBV7-9
ASSYDPRQPGDQY | TRBJ2-4 | TRBV6-2/TRBV6-3
ASSPGQNPNTEAF | TRBJ1-1 | TRBV18
ASSDPDGYRSGANVLT | TRBJ2-6 | TRBV9
ASRGPGDNQPQH | TRBJ1-5 | TRBV2
ASTEGGLATGELF | TRBJ2-2 | TRBV2
ASSPRPSTRVHGYT | TRBJ1-2 | TRBV27
ASSQRRLAGVLGANEQF | TRBJ2-1 | TRBV14
ASSAQVGGNTIY | TRBJ1-3 | TRBV5-1
ASSDATGGFEKLF | TRBJ1-4 | TRBV4-1
ASRRDRARNPEAF | TRBJ1-1 | TRBV6-5
ASSLTSGGQETQY | TRBJ2-5 | TRBV28
AWKLAGGVNTGELF | TRBJ2-2 | TRBV30
ASSQEGGPSGREQF | TRBJ2-1 | TRBV14
ASSLSTDYGYT | TRBJ1-2 | TRBV5-1